Listed below are T cell receptor beta chains from one sample, sequenced in a study of Graves' ophthalmopathy and Graves' hyperthyroidism. MiXCR, applied by TCRdb to the multiplex PCR reads, yields one record per CDR3 protein. The table records just over 600,000 distinct CDR3 sequences, 22% of them present only once. The specimen was peripheral blood. All receptors come from a woman aged 18-29 years with stable Graves' hyperthyroidism. Some clones in this sample may be carry-over from other donors' samples. Each CDR3 is given with its conserved first and last residue. A D gene is named only where the DNA matches it firmly. Size tells how often a clone was seen (once, few, many) or the class of an expanded clone, and some rows leave it out.

d_gene,v_gene,abundance,j_gene,CDR3aa,CDR3nt
TRBD1,TRBV7-2,many,TRBJ2-2,CASSLITGGNGELFF,TGTGCCAGCAGCTTAATTACAGGGGGGAACGGGGAGCTGTTTTTT
-,TRBV27,-,TRBJ1-2,CASSPSGFGYTF,TGTGCCAGCAGCCCCAGTGGGTTTGGCTACACCTTC
-,TRBV7-2,few,TRBJ2-2,CASSPRELQAGELFF,TGTGCCAGCAGCCCACGGGAACTCCAGGCCGGGGAGCTGTTTTTT
TRBD2,TRBV13,-,TRBJ2-2,CASSQIAGGLTGELFF,TGTGCCAGCAGCCAAATAGCGGGGGGGCTCACCGGGGAGCTGTTTTTT
-,TRBV15,-,TRBJ1-1,CATSRVADNTEAFF,TGTGCCACCAGCAGAGTAGCAGATAACACTGAAGCTTTCTTT
-,TRBV12-3/TRBV12-4,many,TRBJ1-1,CASSLVAGSGTEAFF,TGTGCCAGCAGTTTAGTAGCAGGGTCGGGAACTGAAGCTTTCTTT
-,TRBV20-1,many,TRBJ2-7,CSAREGRESSEQYF,TGCAGTGCTAGAGAAGGTCGGGAGTCGTCCGAGCAGTACTTC
TRBD1,TRBV24-1,many,TRBJ2-2,CATSDPRTGRTGELFF,TGTGCCACCAGTGACCCAAGGACAGGTCGGACCGGGGAGCTGTTTTTT
TRBD1,TRBV6-1,many,TRBJ1-6,CASAGTGGAGSPLHF,TGTGCCAGCGCGGGGACAGGGGGCGCGGGTTCACCCCTCCACTTT
TRBD1,TRBV20-1,many,TRBJ1-2,CSARKTGAYGYTF,TGCAGTGCTAGAAAGACAGGGGCCTATGGCTACACCTTC
-,TRBV20-1,many,TRBJ2-7,CSARELGYYEQYF,TGCAGTGCTAGAGAGTTGGGGTACTACGAGCAGTACTTC
TRBD1,TRBV7-8,many,TRBJ1-5,CASSYSGQGTYSNQPQHF,TGTGCCAGCAGCTACTCGGGACAGGGGACTTATAGCAATCAGCCCCAGCATTTT
TRBD2,TRBV11-1,-,TRBJ2-7,CASSSGLAGEFGWYEQYF,TGTGCCAGCAGCTCGGGACTAGCGGGAGAGTTTGGGTGGTACGAGCAGTACTTC
-,TRBV6-1,-,TRBJ1-2,CASSEALHGRVGYTF,TGTGCCAGCAGTGAAGCCCTACACGGTAGGGTTGGCTACACCTTC